The 4 T cell receptor beta chains given below trace back to one sample, sequenced in a study of blood T cells in healthy people across ages. A second PCR, run for roughly 7 to 11 cycles, used a sample-barcoded 5' primer plus a J-beta primer mix. TCRdb ran MiXCR on the 5' RACE reads and lists one entry per CDR3 protein. The sample lists roughly 720,000 distinct CDR3 sequences; about 53% were seen once. The sequenced material came from blood. All receptors derive from an elderly man in good health.

This chain links TRBV10-1 with TRBJ2-7, with 12 bases matching TRBD1. The ends lost 3 bases at V and 7 bases at J; junction bases unmatched: 10. CDR3 length equals 16 residues. In germline, CDR1 is WNHNN, CDR2 SYGVQD (reference sequence). The DNA for the CDR3 is TGCGCCAGCAGTGACTTGGGGACAGGGGGCTACAATGAGCAGTACTTC. The encoded protein is CASSDLGTGGYNEQYF.

The chain recombines TRBV5-1 with TRBJ2-1; D uncertain. V was cut by 0 bases and J by 0 bases, with 10 bases left in between. Germline CDR1 reads SGHRS; CDR2 reads YFSETQ. The CDR3 loop spans 16 amino acids. The chain's CDR3 is CASSLDGTRSYNEQFF. The CDR3, as DNA: TGCGCCAGCAGCTTGGACGGCACGCGCTCCTACAATGAGCAGTTCTTC. Full variable domain (outside the CDR3, taken from reference TRBV5-1 and TRBJ2-1): KAGVTQTPRYLIKTRGQQVTLSCSPISGHRSVSWYQQTPGQGLQFLFEYFSETQRNKGNFPGRFSGRQFSNSRSEMNVSTLELGDSALYLCASSLDGTRSYNEQFFGPGTRLTVL.

The V gene is TRBV7-6, the J gene TRBJ2-3; D gene uncertain. Trimming took off 3 bases at V and 14 bases at J, with 21 bases between the two ends. Looked up from germline, CDR1 is SGHVS and CDR2 is FNYEAQ. This CDR3 spans 14 amino acids. DNA of the CDR3: TGTGCCAGCAGCTTCAGCATAGGGCACAGATACGCGTATTTT. Its protein product is CASSFSIGHRYAYF.

This clonotype was detected a few times. This chain links TRBV9 with TRBJ2-1; TRBD2 is a possible D gene (7 bases). The germline V gene has CDR1 SGDLS and CDR2 YYNGEE. This CDR3 has 15 amino acids. The V end was cut by 4 bases, the J end by 7 bases, with 18 bases between. CDR3: CASSRSSGGGNEQFF. DNA of the CDR3: TGTGCCAGCAGCCGATCTAGCGGAGGGGGGAATGAGCAGTTCTTC.